This TCR beta chain appears in the sequencing data of a study of blood T cell repertoires in COVID-19. Germline loops: CDR1 WSHSY, CDR2 SAAADI. This CDR3 spans 14 amino acids. Libraries were prepared by immunoSEQ multiplex PCR; TCRdb keeps only in-frame clonotypes and omits some of them. Of about 200,000 clones listed, around 82% were seen once; the top ten hold about 12%. In the case of this clone: The junction shows a germline mismatch at one end, possibly a read error.

The sequence came from a woman aged 40 to 49 with acute or convalescent COVID-19. The sample comprised peripheral blood. The J gene is TRBJ1-2, the V gene TRBV10-2; D is perhaps TRBD1 (5 bases). CDR3: CASSELFNQKGVSF. For the CDR3, the DNA is TGCGCCAGCAGTGAGTTATTTAACCAAAAAGGGGTTTCCTTC.